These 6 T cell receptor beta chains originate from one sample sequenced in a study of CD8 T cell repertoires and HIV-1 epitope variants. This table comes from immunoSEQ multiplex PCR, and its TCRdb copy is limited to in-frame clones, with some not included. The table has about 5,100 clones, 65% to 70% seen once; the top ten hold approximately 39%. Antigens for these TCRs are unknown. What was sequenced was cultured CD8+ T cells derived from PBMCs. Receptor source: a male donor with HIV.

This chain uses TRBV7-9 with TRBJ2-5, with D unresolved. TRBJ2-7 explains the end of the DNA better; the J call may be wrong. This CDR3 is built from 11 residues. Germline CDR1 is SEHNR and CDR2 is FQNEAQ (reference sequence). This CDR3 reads CASSFSYEQYF. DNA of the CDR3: TGTGCCAGCAGCTTCTCCTACGAGCAGTACTTC.

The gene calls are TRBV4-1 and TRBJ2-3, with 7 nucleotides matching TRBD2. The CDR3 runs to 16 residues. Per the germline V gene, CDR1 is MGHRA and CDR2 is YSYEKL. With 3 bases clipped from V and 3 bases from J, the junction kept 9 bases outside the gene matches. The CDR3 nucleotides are TGCGCCAGCAGCCAGTACGGGGGACTAATAACAGATACGCAGTATTTT. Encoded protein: CASSQYGGLITDTQYF.

DNA for the CDR3: TGTGCCAGCAGCTCCGGGGGACCCTACAATGAGCAGTTCTTC. Amino acids: CASSSGGPYNEQFF. V gene TRBV13 combines with J gene TRBJ2-1, with TRBD2 as a possible D gene (6 bases). The CDR3 has 14 residues. Germline lookup yields CDR1 PRHDT and CDR2 FYEKMQ (reference sequence). V shed 4 bases and J shed 2 bases, with 9 bases lying between them.

In DNA form, the CDR3 reads TGTGCCAGCAGTTACACAGGGGGCTCTGGGGCCAACGTCCTGACTTTC. Amino acids: CASSYTGGSGANVLTF. The rearrangement links TRBV6-5 to TRBJ2-6; TRBD1 matches 8 bases. With 2 bases clipped from V and 0 bases from J, the junction kept 0 bases outside the gene matches. This CDR3 is built from 16 residues. Germline V gives CDR1 MNHEY, CDR2 SVGAGI.

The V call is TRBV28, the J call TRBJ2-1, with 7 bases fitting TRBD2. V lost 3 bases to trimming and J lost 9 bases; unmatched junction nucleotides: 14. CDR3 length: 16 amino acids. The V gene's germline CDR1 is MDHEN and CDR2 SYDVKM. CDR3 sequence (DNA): TGTGCCAGCAGTTTCCCTAGGATGGGAGGGCCGATTGAGCAGTTCTTC. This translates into CASSFPRMGGPIEQFF.

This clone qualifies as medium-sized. The DNA for the CDR3 is TGTGCCAGCAGTCCCCTAGCGGCAGGGTCTAATGAAAAACTGTTTTTT. It is translated as CASSPLAAGSNEKLFF. V usage is TRBV27 and J usage is TRBJ1-4; TRBD1 is a possible D gene (5 bases). Germline values: CDR1 MNHEY, CDR2 SMNVEV (reference sequence). This CDR3 region has 16 residues. The ends were cut back, 5 bases at V and 3 bases at J, with 16 bases in the middle.